Each of the 32 T cell receptor beta chains below was sequenced from the same sample in a study of identical twins. TCRdb ran MiXCR on the 5' RACE reads and lists one entry per CDR3 protein. The sample consists of 1.5 million to 2 million distinct CDR3 sequences, about 32% of them appearing once. The sample was cord blood. The source is a newborn girl in good health.

This clonotype has only a few counts. CDR3 sequence: CASSFRGRDRTDTQYF. The CDR3, as DNA: TGTGCCAGCAGTTTCCGGGGGAGGGACCGCACAGATACGCAGTATTTT. The chain is built from TRBV12-3 or TRBV12-4 and TRBJ2-3, with 7 nucleotides matching TRBD2. This CDR3 has 16 residues. V dropped 3 bases and J dropped 1; count of bases not matched to a gene: 7.

This clonotype was observed a handful of times. The CDR3 sequence is CASSLRSEDTGELFF. CDR3 coding DNA: TGCGCCAGCAGCTTGCGCAGTGAGGACACCGGGGAGCTGTTTTTT. This rearrangement joins TRBV5-1 to TRBJ2-2; the D is unclear. This CDR3 contains 15 residues. Between the trimmed V and J ends, which lost 1 base and 3 bases, there was a span of 10 bases. Germline CDR1 and CDR2: SGHRS and YFSETQ.

The chain recombines TRBV6-5 with TRBJ2-3, with 11 bases lining up with TRBD1. The germline gives CDR1 MNHEY, CDR2 SVGAGI. V gave up 6 bases and J gave up 8 bases; unmatched junction bases: 10. CDR3 length: 15 residues. The CDR3, as DNA: TGTGCCAGCAGCTCCGGGACAGGGGGATTAGGTACGCAGTATTTT. Its translation: CASSSGTGGLGTQYF.

This chain uses TRBV4-1 with TRBJ1-2, with a possible D match to TRBD1 (5 bases). The CDR3 covers 16 residues. V was pared by 2 bases and J by 4 bases, with 17 bases between. Germline V CDR1 and CDR2: MGHRA, YSYEKL. CDR3 protein: CASSQKVDDRLYGYTF. CDR3 nucleotides: TGCGCCAGCAGCCAAAAGGTGGACGACAGACTCTATGGCTACACCTTC.

The rearrangement joins TRBV6-6 to TRBJ1-5, with no clear D. The CDR3 loop spans 14 amino acids. Germline CDR1 reads MNHNY; CDR2 reads SVGAGI (reference sequence). Trimming took 5 bases from V and 3 from J, leaving 11 bases between them. The CDR3 DNA is TGTGCCAGCAGTGACGGTAGGGACAATCAGCCCCAGCATTTT. Translating it yields CASSDGRDNQPQHF.

The chain joins TRBV12-3 or TRBV12-4 to TRBJ1-2, with 9 bases matching TRBD1. Trimming at V came to 4 bases and at J to 5 bases, leaving 8 bases not matched to a gene. This CDR3 has 15 residues. The CDR3, as DNA: TGTGCCAGCAGTTCGGGGACAGGGATGAAATATGGCTACACCTTC. Amino acid sequence: CASSSGTGMKYGYTF.

This clonotype was found a few times. The chain employs TRBV7-6 and TRBJ2-1; the match to TRBD2 covers 12 bases. The CDR3 spans 17 residues. V lost 5 bases and J lost 7; bases outside the gene matches: 12. CDR1 and CDR2 from the germline V gene are SGHVS and FNYEAQ. The CDR3 is CASSRISSGRAGNEQFF. DNA for the CDR3: TGTGCCAGCAGCCGAATTTCTAGCGGGAGGGCGGGGAATGAGCAGTTCTTC.

This chain joins TRBV11-1 and TRBJ2-5, with D possibly matching TRBD2 (5 bases). Germline CDR1 reads SGHAT; CDR2 reads FQDESV (reference sequence). The CDR3 loop spans 13 amino acids. Trimming removed 2 bases from V and 5 bases from J, with 9 bases in between. The CDR3 bases are TGTGCCAGCAGCTTACTGGGGAGCGAGACCCAGTACTTC. It translates to CASSLLGSETQYF.

There are a few counts of this clonotype. The rearrangement uses TRBV7-2 and TRBJ2-4; 8 nucleotides line up with TRBD1. CDR3 length: 15 residues. Trimming took 4 bases from V and 4 from J; bases not matched to a gene: 6. Germline CDR1 reads SGHTA; CDR2 reads FQGNSA. This chain's CDR3 is CASSSGQVEKNIQYF. For the CDR3, the DNA is TGTGCCAGCAGCTCGGGACAGGTTGAGAAAAACATTCAGTACTTC.

The V call is TRBV2, the J call TRBJ2-7; no clear D gene. This CDR3 is 13 amino acids long. Germline lookup yields CDR1 SNHLY and CDR2 FYNNEI. V was clipped by 6 bases and J by 2 bases, with 11 bases between them. CDR3 amino acids: CASRLPPTYEQYF. CDR3 DNA sequence: TGTGCCAGCAGGCTCCCACCCACCTACGAGCAGTACTTC.

This clonotype was picked up a small number of times. The chain uses TRBV20-1 and TRBJ2-4; D is undetermined. The V end was cut by 4 bases, the J end by 1 base, with 8 bases between. Germline V gives CDR1 DFQATT, CDR2 SNEGSKA (reference sequence). The CDR3 covers 13 residues. The CDR3, as DNA: TGCAGTGCTATGGCGACTGCCAAAAACATTCAGTACTTC. Its translation is CSAMATAKNIQYF.

There are many counts of this clonotype. The gene calls are TRBV28 and TRBJ2-7, with D tentatively TRBD2 (5 bases). V gave up 6 bases and J gave up 7 bases, with 19 bases separating them. The CDR3 totals 14 residues. Germline V CDR1 and CDR2: MDHEN, SYDVKM. In nucleotides, the CDR3 is TGTGCCAGCAGACAGTGGACTTCCACCTTAGAGCAGTACTTC. Translated, it gives CASRQWTSTLEQYF. Complete variable domain (other parts from reference TRBV28 and TRBJ2-7): DVKVTQSSRYLVKRTGEKVFLECVQDMDHENMFWYRQDPGLGLRLIYFSYDVKMKEKGDIPEGYSVSREKKERFSLILESASTNQTSMYLCASRQWTSTLEQYFGPGTRLTVT.

A few counts support this clonotype. J is TRBJ2-3 and V is TRBV12-3 or TRBV12-4, with 10 bases lining up with TRBD2. This CDR3 region has 19 residues. V lost 5 bases, J lost 6 bases, and 20 bases stayed unmatched. The CDR3: CASSPRPGLASSGRDTQYF. In nucleotides, the CDR3 is TGTGCCAGCAGTCCACGGCCGGGACTAGCGTCCTCCGGTAGGGATACGCAGTATTTT.

CDR3 in amino acids: CASSLDRKKLFF. The CDR3, as DNA: TGTGCCAGCAGTTTAGACAGGAAAAAACTGTTTTTT. The chain joins TRBV28 to TRBJ1-4, with a possible D match to TRBD1 (6 bases). V lost 2 bases and J 9 bases, leaving 7 bases between the germline ends. Germline-derived CDR1 and CDR2 are MDHEN and SYDVKM. CDR3 length equals 12 residues.

This chain joins TRBV29-1 and TRBJ2-7, with 11 nucleotides matching TRBD1. CDR1 is SQVTM and CDR2 is ANQGSEA in the germline V gene. The trim removed 4 bases at V and 1 base at J, leaving 9 bases unmatched. CDR3 length equals 16 residues. As DNA, the CDR3 is TGCAGCGTTGCCCCAAGCGGACAGGGGGCGTCCTACGAGCAGTACTTC. Translation gives CSVAPSGQGASYEQYF.

The chain employs TRBV20-1 and TRBJ1-6, with 7 positions matching TRBD1. Trimming took 0 bases from V and 7 from J; bases not matched to a gene: 3. The CDR3 spans 14 residues. Germline-derived CDR1 and CDR2 are DFQATT and SNEGSKA (reference sequence). The CDR3 here is CSAREGRGNSPLHF. DNA for the CDR3: TGCAGTGCTAGAGAGGGCAGGGGGAATTCACCCCTCCACTTT.

The V and J genes are TRBV6-1 and TRBJ2-5, with D tentatively TRBD2 (6 bases). Trimming cost V 8 bases and J 11 bases, with 21 bases left between them. Germline V gives CDR1 MNHNS, CDR2 SASEGT. CDR3 length: 13 amino acids. The CDR3 here is CASLRRGYNEQYF. The CDR3 DNA is TGTGCCAGCTTGAGGCGGGGTTACAATGAGCAGTACTTC.

The chain joins TRBV29-1 to TRBJ2-1; D not certain. There are 13 residues in the CDR3. Germline V gene lookup returns CDR1 SQVTM and CDR2 ANQGSEA. The V end was cut by 6 bases, the J end by 1 base, with 10 bases between. DNA of the CDR3: TGCAGCGTGCTACCCCATTCCTACAATGAGCAGTTCTTC. This sequence encodes CSVLPHSYNEQFF.

This clonotype turned up a few times. The chain joins TRBV5-1 to TRBJ2-1; D uncertain. The CDR3 contains 15 residues. Germline-derived CDR1 and CDR2 are SGHRS and YFSETQ. Trimming left V 4 bases short and J 7 bases short, with 18 bases between. The CDR3 DNA reads as TGCGCCAGCAGCACCTCGCCACGGGTTCCAAATGAGCAGTTCTTC. Its translation: CASSTSPRVPNEQFF. The full variable domain, its missing parts supplied by reference TRBV5-1 and TRBJ2-1, is KAGVTQTPRYLIKTRGQQVTLSCSPISGHRSVSWYQQTPGQGLQFLFEYFSETQRNKGNFPGRFSGRQFSNSRSEMNVSTLELGDSALYLCASSTSPRVPNEQFFGPGTRLTVL.

V gene TRBV24-1 combines with J gene TRBJ2-2, with D uncertain. The CDR3 has 14 residues. V was pared by 4 bases and J by 6 bases, with 11 bases between. In germline, CDR1 is KGHDR, CDR2 SFDVKD. DNA of the CDR3: TGTGCCACCAGTGACCCCCGGGCGGCCGGGGAGCTGTTTTTT. Translated, it gives CATSDPRAAGELFF.

This clonotype was seen only a few times. The V call is TRBV20-1, the J call TRBJ2-7; 13 bases line up with TRBD2. The CDR3 loop spans 15 amino acids. J gave up 3 bases and V 5 bases, and 7 bases lay outside the gene matches. The germline CDR1 and CDR2 sequences are DFQATT and SNEGSKA (reference sequence). Here the CDR3 reads CSAPSTSGRIYEQYF. In DNA, the CDR3 is TGCAGTGCTCCCTCGACTAGCGGGAGGATCTACGAGCAGTACTTC.

The genes are TRBV14 and TRBJ1-1, with TRBD1 matching over 7 bases. The CDR3 has 12 residues. Looked up from germline, CDR1 is SGHDN and CDR2 is FVKESK. J gave up 13 bases and V 5 bases, and 10 bases lay outside the gene matches. Written as DNA, the CDR3 is TGTGCCAGCAGCGTCGTCTGGGACAGAATTTTCTTT. Translation: CASSVVWDRIFF.

This chain connects TRBV18 to TRBJ2-7, with D unclear. The DNA end is more similar to TRBJ2-5, so the J call may be wrong. The CDR3 consists of 16 residues. The germline V gene has CDR1 KGHSH and CDR2 LQKENI. CDR3 sequence reads: CASSPPLSAHVKTQYF. In nucleotides, the CDR3 is TGTGCCAGCTCACCACCTCTTAGTGCCCACGTGAAGACCCAGTACTTC.

The gene calls are TRBV20-1 and TRBJ2-1; 8 positions match TRBD1. The V gene end was trimmed by 5 bases and the J gene end by 7 bases; junction bases not matched to a gene: 16. Germline CDR1 is DFQATT and CDR2 is SNEGSKA (reference sequence). CDR3 length: 16 residues. CDR3 sequence: CSAQGAGLFLQNEQFF. CDR3 coding DNA: TGCAGTGCTCAGGGGGCGGGACTTTTTCTACAGAATGAGCAGTTCTTC.

This clonotype came up a few times. V usage is TRBV25-1 and J usage is TRBJ1-4, with a tentative D call TRBD1 (5 bases). Per the germline V gene, CDR1 is MGHDK and CDR2 is SYGVNS. The CDR3 loop spans 15 amino acids. The V end lost 10 bases, the J end lost 4 bases, and 19 bases lay between the germline ends. CDR3 in amino acids: CATSHWTGVNEKLFF. The CDR3, as DNA: TGTGCCACCTCACACTGGACGGGGGTTAATGAAAAACTGTTTTTT.

The gene calls are TRBV20-1 and TRBJ2-1; D remains unclear. CDR1 is DFQATT and CDR2 is SNEGSKA in the germline V gene (reference sequence). This CDR3 contains 13 residues. Between the trimmed V and J ends, which lost 3 bases and 0 bases, there was a span of 6 bases. CDR3 sequence (DNA): TGCAGTGCTAGCGCCTACTCCTACAATGAGCAGTTCTTC. Encoded protein: CSASAYSYNEQFF.

In the case of this clonotype: Sequence at one end of the junction differs from germline and may be a read error. J is TRBJ2-7 and V is TRBV28, with TRBD2 identical over 10 bases. This CDR3 has 15 amino acids. In germline, CDR1 is MDHEN, CDR2 SYDVKM. DNA for the CDR3: TGTGCCAACAGTTTACCGGGACTAGCGTACTACGAGCAGTACTTC. Protein product: CANSLPGLAYYEQYF.

The chain combines TRBV6-1 with TRBJ2-1, with a tentative D call TRBD1 (5 bases). The CDR3 contains 17 residues. CDR1 MNHNS and CDR2 SASEGT come from the germline V gene. V lost 2 bases, J lost 3 bases, and 17 bases lay in between. The CDR3 is CASSELGFRQGYNEQFF. The CDR3 coding sequence is TGTGCCAGCAGTGAACTGGGATTCCGGCAGGGCTACAATGAGCAGTTCTTC.

The chain couples TRBV7-6 to TRBJ1-1; TRBD1 aligns across 8 bases. CDR3 size: 15 residues. CDR1 SGHVS and CDR2 FNYEAQ come from the germline V gene. After removal of 3 bases from V and 1 base from J, the junction contained 4 bases not matched to a gene. The CDR3 DNA sequence: TGTGCCAGCAGCTTTCGACAGGGGAGGAACACTGAAGCTTTCTTT. Amino acid sequence: CASSFRQGRNTEAFF.

The CDR3 coding sequence is TGTGCCAGCAGTTTGAGGATCAGGGGAGAGACCCAGTACTTC. Translating it yields CASSLRIRGETQYF. The chain is built from TRBV27 and TRBJ2-5; D is perhaps TRBD1 (6 bases). The CDR3 spans 14 residues. Germline V gene lookup returns CDR1 MNHEY and CDR2 SMNVEV (reference sequence). V was shortened by 3 bases and J by 4 bases, with 12 bases between the two germline ends.

This clonotype was observed a few times. V gene TRBV2 combines with J gene TRBJ2-7; D is perhaps TRBD1 (6 bases). CDR1 and CDR2 from the germline V gene are SNHLY and FYNNEI. Trimming pared 7 bases from V and 3 bases from J, leaving 13 bases between. The CDR3 runs to 13 residues. For the CDR3, the DNA is TGTGCCAGCACCGGGACATCGAACTACGAGCAGTACTTC. The encoded protein is CASTGTSNYEQYF.

The V and J genes are TRBV3-1 and TRBJ1-1; D is possibly TRBD1 (6 bases). Looked up from germline, CDR1 is LGHDT and CDR2 is YNNKEL (reference sequence). This CDR3 has 17 residues. The V gene lost 4 bases and the J gene lost 0 bases, with 18 bases spanning the gap. CDR3 loop: CASSPPIGQPLNTEAFF. For the CDR3, the DNA is TGTGCCAGCAGCCCCCCGATCGGACAGCCATTGAACACTGAAGCTTTCTTT.